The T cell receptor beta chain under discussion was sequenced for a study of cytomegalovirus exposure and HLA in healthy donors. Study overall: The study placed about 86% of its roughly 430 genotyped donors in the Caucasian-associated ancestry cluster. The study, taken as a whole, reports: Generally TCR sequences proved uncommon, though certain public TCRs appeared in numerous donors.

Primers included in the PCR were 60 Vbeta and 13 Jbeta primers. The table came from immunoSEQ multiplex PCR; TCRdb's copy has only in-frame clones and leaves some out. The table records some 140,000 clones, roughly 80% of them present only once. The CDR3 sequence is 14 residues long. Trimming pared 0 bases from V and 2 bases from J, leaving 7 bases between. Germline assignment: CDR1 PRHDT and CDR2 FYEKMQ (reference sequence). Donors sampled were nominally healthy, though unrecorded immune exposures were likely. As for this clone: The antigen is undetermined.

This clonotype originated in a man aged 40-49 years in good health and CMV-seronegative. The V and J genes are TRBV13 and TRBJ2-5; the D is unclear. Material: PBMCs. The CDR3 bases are TGTGCCAGCAGCTTAGGCCTACAGCAAGAGACCCAGTACTTC. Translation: CASSLGLQQETQYF.